This record looks at one TCR beta chain sequence and its context. Which antigen it targets is not known. No qualities accompany the bases; no much larger clone lies one base away. The entry originates in a study of cytomegalovirus exposure and HLA in healthy donors (dated by TCRdb to 2015 to 2018). Describing the broader study: According to an earlier analysis of several hundred of the donors, about 179 million T cells yielded roughly 110 million unique TCR beta sequences and about 280 Gb of sequence data. Approximately 300 gigabases of sequencing data and around 85 million unique TCR sequences made up an early release that covered roughly 670 HLA-typed donors. Among the approximately 400 genotyped donors, more than 70% belonged to the genetic ancestry cluster associated with self-reported Caucasian donors. The aim of the study was to test whether cataloging public T cell receptors could identify signatures of past pathogen exposure. The study used immunosequencing to profile the T cell repertoires of approximately 630 subjects and linked those repertoires to cytomegalovirus serostatus. A separate validation cohort of approximately 120 different subjects was used in addition to the roughly 640-subject first cohort. High-throughput TCR immunosequencing, statistical association of individual TCRs with disease status, and machine learning were combined to predict cytomegalovirus infection status. To study patterns of TCR occurrence, a later analysis re-analyzed previously published TCR beta repertoires from several hundred donors and added high-resolution HLA genotyping. In the later analysis, no new phenotypic data were used to find candidate immune exposures; instead, reliance was placed on TCR beta sequences and their occurrence across donors. An earlier analysis of 587 of the donors used high-throughput TCR beta sequencing to judge whether each TCR beta V gene segment behaved as functional or pseudogenic. Alongside the repertoire data, information on donor age, sex, ethnicity and CMV serostatus was compiled. A later genetic analysis took genome-wide SNP genotypes for about 65% of the 666 donors and used that subset as a discovery cohort. All discovery cohort repertoires had been generated on a single sequencing platform. Class I and class II HLA loci were covered by the typing at four-digit resolution. Typing coverage differed by locus: A, B, C, DRB1 and DQB1 were typed in roughly 620-630 donors, DQA1 in about 500, DPA1 in roughly 590, and DPB1 in around 490. A few DR-DQ haplotypes were handled as single units for association and clustering because linkage in the cohort was strong. Among some 400 genotyped donors of the cohort, an average of around 220,000 unique TCR beta nucleotide sequences was sequenced per donor, of which 15% to 20% were non-productive.

Receptor amplification or capture employed the immunoSEQ multiplex PCR assay. The multiplex PCR relied on a mix of 60 forward primers for TCR Vbeta segments and 13 reverse primers for TCR Jbeta segments. The CDR3 region of rearranged TCR beta genes was amplified from genomic DNA with a multiplex PCR assay. On the Illumina HiSeq System, the amplified TCR beta libraries were sequenced as 87-base-pair reads. Regarding the original processing steps: A later analysis counted about 76 million unique TCR beta chains across the 550 to 700 repertoires, and roughly 11 million of these chains were shared by at least two donors. A nearest-neighbor algorithm error-corrected the raw reads and collapsed the reads into unique sequences, merging closely related sequences to remove PCR and sequencing errors. Alignment of CDR3 sequences to IMGT reference sequences was used to assign V, D and J gene segments. For a sequence to be retained, at least a six-nucleotide match to both a V gene segment and a J gene segment was required. A rearrangement was called productive if the CDR3 had no stop codons and remained in frame with V and J, and every other rearrangement was called non-productive. CDR3 was defined by IMGT convention, running from the second conserved V-encoded cysteine to the conserved J-encoded phenylalanine. The earlier analysis of about 560 of the donors excluded any sequence lacking an unambiguous match to a single V gene segment. In an earlier analysis of some 590 of the donors, a V segment was called functional when productive rearrangements were above 56.7%, and segregating when the standard deviation between donors exceeded 5%. A statistical classification framework was built for diagnosing cytomegalovirus status from the catalog of TCR beta chain sequences. A later analysis assigned V and J genes by comparing TCR nucleotide sequences with IMGT/GENE-DB human TR gene sequences. A later analysis assigned CDR3 sequences and most-parsimonious VDJ recombination scenarios with the TCRdist pipeline. In a later analysis, each TCR beta chain was defined by its CDR3 amino acid sequence together with its V-gene family, and reads without a unique V-gene family were excluded. A later analysis removed 592 highly shared, low-generation-probability nucleotide sequences to deal with suspected cross-contamination and a sequencing artifact. For each public chain, a later analysis derived a clonal expansion index from normalized ranks of inferred template counts within each repertoire. A later analysis computed generation probabilities with a VDJ recombination model fitted to out-of-frame rearrangements, and checked the results against IGoR. In a later analysis, TCR-TCR, TCR-HLA and TCR-CMV co-occurrence was scored with hypergeometric tests, and a repertoire-size bias correction was applied to TCR pairs. A later analysis estimated false discovery rates by permuting HLA or CMV assignments 20 times. In a later analysis, co-occurring TCRs were grouped using DBSCAN, and TCRdist sequence similarity was added for clustering within HLA-allele-positive subsets. For co-occurrence clustering, repertoires with fewer than 30,000 or more than 120,000 public chains were excluded, along with 4 to 6 repertoires with anomalous nucleotide sharing. This is the immuneACCESS table as TCRdb keeps it, with only in-frame sequences that have V and J called. A part of the clones is gone; compared with another copy, unresolved V genes explain less than half, and the rest is unexplained. V and J calls and clone size are as listed in that table; D and trimming were resolved from the DNA. Recorded for this sample are fewer than 150,000 clones; roughly 77% of them occurred a single time. The ten biggest clones cover about 1.5% of the sample.

What the research found in general, with its limitations: A later analysis reported that several top co-occurrence clusters appeared linked to parvovirus B19, influenza, CMV and Epstein-Barr virus. The authors suggested that the approach could potentially be generalized to other disease states and immunological phenotypes. Correlated functional status among segregating V segments might be attributable to linkage disequilibrium, but an unknown experimental factor could not be ruled out. The classifier was reported to diagnose cytomegalovirus status with high specificity and sensitivity in both the original cohort and the validation cohort. The presence/absence analyses assumed that sequencing depth was roughly uniform across donors, and that assumption may not be true. According to a later analysis, TCR association rates differed among HLA loci, with DRB1 alleles showing the most associated TCRs and HLA-C alleles showing the fewest. An association between a missense DCLRE1C variant and V-gene and J-gene trimming of TCR beta chains was found in a later genetic analysis and replicated in an independent cohort. According to a later analysis, most CMV-associated TCR beta chains appeared to be HLA-restricted, and the HLA associations seemed to be driven largely by CMV exposure. Most TCR sequences were seen in very few donors, while some public TCRs were found in many individuals. A later analysis associated approximately 17,000 TCR beta sequences with specific HLA alleles at a false discovery rate of 0.05. In an earlier analysis of 500 to 650 of the donors, most TCR beta V segments appeared in productive rearrangements about 90% or about 30% of the time, broadly matching IMGT annotations. HLA typing was unavailable for some donors at each locus, so association tests used only the typed subset. This cohort had only TCR beta chains sequenced, and the lack of alpha or paired-chain data limited which features could be detected. Assigning TCR associations to individual alleles was difficult when HLA alleles, especially DR and DQ, strongly co-occurred. A few of the identified cytomegalovirus-associated TCR beta chains were confirmed in vitro to be specific for cytomegalovirus antigens. Because counts were too low, about 18 rarely observed V segments, including chromosome 9 orphons, were left out of the earlier analysis of 587 of the donors. Compared with the roughly 700-donor mean, donors in an Asian-associated ancestry cluster had fewer N-insertions in productive TCRs, according to a later genetic analysis. A cluster of highly shared sequence variants was judged likely to be a technical artifact of the sequencing pipeline. A later analysis found that HLA-associated TCR beta chains were more clonally expanded and had lower generation probabilities than equally common non-associated chains. The study listed approximately 160 TCR beta chains as associated with cytomegalovirus. A further reported finding was that TCR beta sequences accurately predicted the HLA-A and HLA-B alleles for most subjects in the first cohort. The only immune exposure information available for the cohort was CMV serostatus.

The cohort consisted of fewer than 700 healthy bone marrow donors. At the time of sampling, all cohort members were nominally healthy, though unrecorded immune exposures were likely present. The donor tested CMV seronegative and was one of the 352 seronegative cohort members. A peripheral blood sample was provided by each donor, and peripheral blood mononuclear cells were used for TCR beta sequencing. The Qiagen DNeasy Blood Extraction Kit was used to extract genomic DNA from the blood cell samples. Material: PBMCs. The clonotype was recovered from a woman aged 30 to 39 in good health and CMV-seronegative.

The CDR3 corresponds to CASGAAYQPQHF. The DNA sequence follows: TGTGCCAGCGGGGCAGCTTATCAGCCCCAGCATTTT. The rearrangement joined TRBV28 to TRBJ1-5; TRBD1 might be the D gene, on 5 matching bases. The junction shows trimming of 8 bases on V and 5 bases on J, plus 10 bases between the germline ends. The CDR3 contains 12 residues, cysteine and phenylalanine counted. Only the CDR3 portion is preserved as DNA: 36 bases, with reading frame beginning at the first base. The germline V gene supplies CDR1 MDHEN and CDR2 SYDVKM. Beyond the CDR3, the reference TRBV28 and TRBJ1-5 genes provide the residues; the full variable domain reads: DVKVTQSSRYLVKRTGEKVFLECVQDMDHENMFWYRQDPGLGLRLIYFSYDVKMKEKGDIPEGYSVSREKKERFSLILESASTNQTSMYLCASGAAYQPQHFGDGTRLSIL.